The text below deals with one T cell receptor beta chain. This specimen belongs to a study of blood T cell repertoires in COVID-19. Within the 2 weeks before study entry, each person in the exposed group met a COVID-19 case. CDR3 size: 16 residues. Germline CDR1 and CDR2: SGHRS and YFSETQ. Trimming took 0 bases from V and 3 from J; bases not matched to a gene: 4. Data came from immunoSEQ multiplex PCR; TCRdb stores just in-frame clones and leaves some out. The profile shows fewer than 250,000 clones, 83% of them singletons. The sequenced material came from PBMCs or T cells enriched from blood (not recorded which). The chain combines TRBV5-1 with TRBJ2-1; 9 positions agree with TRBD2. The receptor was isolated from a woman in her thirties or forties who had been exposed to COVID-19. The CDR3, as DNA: TGCGCCAGCAGCTTGGGGGGGACTAGCTTCTACAATGAGCAGTTCTTC. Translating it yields CASSLGGTSFYNEQFF. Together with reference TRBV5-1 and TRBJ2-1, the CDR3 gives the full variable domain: KAGVTQTPRYLIKTRGQQVTLSCSPISGHRSVSWYQQTPGQGLQFLFEYFSETQRNKGNFPGRFSGRQFSNSRSEMNVSTLELGDSALYLCASSLGGTSFYNEQFFGPGTRLTVL.